A single sample gave rise to the 2 T cell receptor beta chains below, sequenced in a study of T-cell reconstitution after alpha-beta-depleted transplantation in children. A library of TCRbeta sequences, prepared with unique molecular identifiers, was generated. One entry per CDR3 protein results from TCRdb running MiXCR on the PCR reads. Of about a million distinct CDR3 sequences in the sample, around 30% are singletons; the top ten hold roughly 31%. The source was PBMCs, mostly from graft donor cells, collected 360 days after TCRalphabeta/CD19-depleted stem cell transplant. The receptors were sampled from a boy younger than two who had a stem cell transplant for SCID, so the T cells may come from the graft donor.

CDR3 nucleotides: TGTGCCAGCAGCCAAGTCCCTCCCGGGGAGCTGTTTTTT. Translation gives CASSQVPPGELFF. The gene calls are TRBV3-1 and TRBJ2-2; no clear D gene. The germline CDR1 and CDR2 sequences are LGHDT and YNNKEL (reference sequence). Deletions cut 1 base from V and 6 bases from J, with 6 bases between. The CDR3 runs 13 residues.

The rearrangement joins TRBV5-1 to TRBJ2-1; TRBD2 might be the D (6 bases). V gave up 1 base and J gave up 2 bases, with 16 bases separating them. The germline gives CDR1 SGHRS, CDR2 YFSETQ. The CDR3 loop spans 17 amino acids. CDR3 loop: CASSLSRMEGTYNEQFF. In DNA, the CDR3 is TGCGCCAGCAGCTTGTCCCGAATGGAGGGGACCTACAATGAGCAGTTCTTC. The full variable domain, in which reference TRBV5-1 and TRBJ2-1 provide the parts outside the CDR3, is KAGVTQTPRYLIKTRGQQVTLSCSPISGHRSVSWYQQTPGQGLQFLFEYFSETQRNKGNFPGRFSGRQFSNSRSEMNVSTLELGDSALYLCASSLSRMEGTYNEQFFGPGTRLTVL.